This TCR beta chain emerged from a study of blood T cells in healthy people across ages. The CDR3 totals 13 residues. Trimming at V came to 6 bases and at J to 2 bases, leaving 3 bases not matched to a gene. Germline V CDR1 and CDR2: MNHEY, SVGEGT. Primers used in a second PCR of about 6 to 12 cycles were a sample-barcoded 5' primer and a J-beta primer mix. Each single sample gave us at least 2.5 million CDR3-containing paired-end reads. TCRdb re-derived calls from the 5' RACE reads in MiXCR, one entry per CDR3 protein. The table records hundreds of thousands of distinct CDR3 sequences, 40% to 65% of them present only once.

Material for sequencing was blood. The sequence came from a woman older than 75 in good health. V is TRBV6-2 or TRBV6-3 and J is TRBJ2-7; the match to TRBD1 covers 8 bases. The CDR3 coding sequence is TGTGCCAGCAGAGCAGGGGGCCCCTACGAGCAGTACTTC. Translation gives CASRAGGPYEQYF.